This TCR beta chain derives from a study of T cells after yellow fever vaccination. This clonotype was detected many times. The antigen is not known. The CDR3 contains 13 residues. V gave up 5 bases and J gave up 6 bases, with 12 bases separating them. Germline V gene data show CDR1 as SGHAT and CDR2 as FQNNGV. MiXCR, run by TCRdb on the 5' RACE reads, gives a single entry per CDR3 protein. The sample has some 390,000 distinct CDR3 sequences; around a sixth are singletons. Whole-study results and caveats: A faster peak, day 5 versus 15, was reached by the weaker secondary response.

The receptor was derived from a man in his late teens or twenties who received the YFV17D yellow fever vaccine. Source: PBMCs, taken before the yellow fever booster vaccination. V gene TRBV11-2 combines with J gene TRBJ2-3; D unresolved. The CDR3 here is CASSPPYWDTQYF. The DNA of the CDR3 is TGTGCCAGCAGCCCTCCTTACTGGGATACGCAGTATTTT.